The following is a TCR beta chain sequence with its context. The CDR3 has 16 amino acids. V was shortened by 5 bases and J by 1 base, with 15 bases between the two germline ends. Germline V lookup: CDR1 SGHVS, CDR2 FQNEAQ. The source of the sample is a study of blood T cell repertoires in COVID-19. Whole-study context: The United States, Italy and Spain were the sources of the acute and convalescent COVID-19 samples. Sources were T cells, B-cell-depleted T cells, or PBMCs; the material itself was cDNA or gDNA.

Method: immunoSEQ multiplex PCR; TCRdb's copy keeps in-frame clones and lacks some. The sample holds about 99,000 clones, approximately 85% seen once. The TCR sequence derives from a man aged 60 to 75 with acute or convalescent COVID-19. Sequencing was performed on peripheral blood. The chain is built from TRBV7-8 and TRBJ1-5, with a possible D match to TRBD1 (6 bases). The DNA of the CDR3 is TGTGCCAGCAGCCCCTGGACAGATTTAAGCAATCAGCCCCAGCATTTT. Translation gives CASSPWTDLSNQPQHF. The whole variable domain, remainder taken from reference TRBV7-8 and TRBJ1-5, is GAGVSQSPRYKVAKRGQDVALRCDPISGHVSLFWYQQALGQGPEFLTYFQNEAQLDKSGLPSDRFFAERPEGSVSTLKIQRTQQEDSAVYLCASSPWTDLSNQPQHFGDGTRLSIL.